The source of this TCR beta chain is a study of ipilimumab plus nivolumab after autologous stem cell transplantation. Background on the study: Patients received a median of about five ipilimumab and roughly eight nivolumab doses.

The CDR3 is made up of 14 amino acids. The germline V and J ends were trimmed by 4 bases and 2 bases, with 12 bases remaining between them. Germline V gene sequence: CDR1 SGHRS, CDR2 YFSETQ. Clones were read by immunoSEQ multiplex PCR, and TCRdb kept only the in-frame ones, dropping some. The sample has more than 15,000 clones; roughly 85% are singletons. The gene calls are TRBV5-1 and TRBJ1-2; a weak D match, TRBD1 (5 bases). This material consisted of PBMCs, taken in a trial of ipilimumab plus nivolumab as post-transplant consolidation. This TCR was sampled from a male donor with diffuse large B-cell lymphoma. The DNA for the CDR3 is TGCGCCAGCAGCCTAGGTGACAGCAACTATGGCTACACCTTC. It encodes CASSLGDSNYGYTF.